The rows below give T cell receptor beta chains drawn from one sample of a study of blood T cell repertoires in COVID-19. Clones were read by immunoSEQ multiplex PCR, and TCRdb kept only the in-frame ones, dropping some. The sample carries 200,000 to 250,000 clones, nearly 85% recorded once. Sample: peripheral blood. These TCRs come from a woman between 25 and 40 years old with COVID-19, enrolled during active disease. CDR3s include the opening cysteine and the closing phenylalanine or tryptophan. D genes are given only for firm matches.

v_gene: TRBV19
d_gene: TRBD2
j_gene: TRBJ2-1
CDR3aa: CASRLAGVHEQFF

v_gene: TRBV28
d_gene: TRBD2
j_gene: TRBJ2-5
CDR3aa: CASSYTGGAGETQYF

v_gene: TRBV18
d_gene: -
j_gene: TRBJ1-2
CDR3aa: CASSPGANYGYTF

v_gene: TRBV2
d_gene: -
j_gene: TRBJ1-2
CDR3aa: CASSSQGEDYGYTF

v_gene: TRBV11-1
d_gene: -
j_gene: TRBJ1-1
CDR3aa: CASSLDMMNTEAFF

v_gene: TRBV4-2
d_gene: TRBD2
j_gene: TRBJ2-1
CDR3aa: CASSQEGAGGSYNEQFF

v_gene: TRBV5-4
d_gene: TRBD2
j_gene: TRBJ2-5
CDR3aa: CATRGREEETQYF

v_gene: TRBV25-1
d_gene: -
j_gene: TRBJ2-2
CDR3aa: CASSDREYSGELFF

v_gene: TRBV5-4
d_gene: -
j_gene: TRBJ2-2
CDR3aa: CASSERAPGELFF

v_gene: TRBV15
d_gene: -
j_gene: TRBJ2-7
CDR3aa: CATSRARGSSDEQYF

v_gene: TRBV27
d_gene: -
j_gene: TRBJ1-1
CDR3aa: CASSLDSKGTEAFF

v_gene: TRBV2
d_gene: TRBD1
j_gene: TRBJ2-1
CDR3aa: CASKDRVNSEQFF

v_gene: TRBV29-1
d_gene: -
j_gene: TRBJ2-7
CDR3aa: CSVGRGDSYEQYF

v_gene: TRBV28
d_gene: TRBD1
j_gene: TRBJ1-1
CDR3aa: CASSTGDSSNTEAFF

v_gene: TRBV30
d_gene: -
j_gene: TRBJ1-1
CDR3aa: CAWSVPPGGTEAFF

v_gene: TRBV21-1
d_gene: -
j_gene: TRBJ2-2
CDR3aa: CASTLGLAGREGTGELFF

v_gene: TRBV9
d_gene: -
j_gene: TRBJ1-2
CDR3aa: CASNSMLGAADGYTF

v_gene: TRBV28
d_gene: -
j_gene: TRBJ2-1
CDR3aa: CASSVDRVNEQFF

v_gene: TRBV2
d_gene: TRBD1
j_gene: TRBJ2-7
CDR3aa: CASCGTGVYEQYF

v_gene: TRBV28
d_gene: -
j_gene: TRBJ1-1
CDR3aa: CASSLVANTEAFF

v_gene: TRBV11-2
d_gene: TRBD2
j_gene: TRBJ2-5
CDR3aa: CASSLGASGGQETQYF

v_gene: TRBV6-5
d_gene: TRBD1
j_gene: TRBJ1-4
CDR3aa: CATESRQGLNEKLFF

v_gene: TRBV10-3
d_gene: -
j_gene: TRBJ2-2
CDR3aa: CAISEWAGSNTGELFF

v_gene: TRBV7-2
d_gene: -
j_gene: TRBJ1-1
CDR3aa: CASSLALDITEAFF

v_gene: TRBV11-3
d_gene: TRBD1
j_gene: TRBJ2-3
CDR3aa: CASSLGDSGTDTQYF

v_gene: TRBV5-6
d_gene: TRBD2
j_gene: TRBJ2-1
CDR3aa: CASSSLAGSPSNEQFF

v_gene: TRBV28
d_gene: TRBD2
j_gene: TRBJ2-3
CDR3aa: CASSPGLFRGSGSDTQYF

v_gene: TRBV7-2
d_gene: -
j_gene: TRBJ2-7
CDR3aa: CASSFKATASYEQYF

v_gene: TRBV25-1
d_gene: TRBD2
j_gene: TRBJ2-5
CDR3aa: CASSESGSGSWGTQYF

v_gene: TRBV9
d_gene: TRBD1
j_gene: TRBJ1-2
CDR3aa: CASSARAGGDSTYGYTF

v_gene: TRBV3-1/TRBV3-2
d_gene: TRBD1
j_gene: TRBJ1-2
CDR3aa: CASSQEGQGVRCYHGYTF

v_gene: TRBV3-1/TRBV3-2
d_gene: -
j_gene: TRBJ2-7
CDR3aa: CASSQGQGLGEQYF

v_gene: TRBV14
d_gene: TRBD2
j_gene: TRBJ2-1
CDR3aa: CASSQAYRGREGQDEQFF

v_gene: TRBV9
d_gene: -
j_gene: TRBJ2-2
CDR3aa: CASSENRGGPNTGELFF

v_gene: TRBV19
d_gene: TRBD2
j_gene: TRBJ2-3
CDR3aa: CASSTGLAGAKDTQYF

v_gene: TRBV7-2
d_gene: TRBD1
j_gene: TRBJ1-3
CDR3aa: CASSLSGQGFAGNTIYF

v_gene: TRBV5-6
d_gene: TRBD1
j_gene: TRBJ2-2
CDR3aa: CASSDGQVRMTGELFF

v_gene: TRBV7-2
d_gene: -
j_gene: TRBJ1-4
CDR3aa: CASSHQAFVGSEKLFF

v_gene: TRBV24-1
d_gene: -
j_gene: TRBJ2-2
CDR3aa: CATSDLGGNQPPGELFF

v_gene: TRBV2
d_gene: -
j_gene: TRBJ2-5
CDR3aa: CASSERGTAQETQYF

v_gene: TRBV2
d_gene: -
j_gene: TRBJ1-3
CDR3aa: CASSQEVSGNTIYF

v_gene: TRBV28
d_gene: TRBD1
j_gene: TRBJ1-2
CDR3aa: CASSSGTGAYGYTF

v_gene: TRBV14
d_gene: TRBD1
j_gene: TRBJ1-3
CDR3aa: CASSHPTDRGTDSGNTIYF

v_gene: TRBV9
d_gene: -
j_gene: TRBJ1-2
CDR3aa: CVSSISDRTHYGYTF

v_gene: TRBV6-2/TRBV6-3
d_gene: TRBD2
j_gene: TRBJ2-3
CDR3aa: CASSYGGSVAITQYF

v_gene: TRBV4-3
d_gene: -
j_gene: TRBJ2-7
CDR3aa: CASSQFSGAYEQYF

v_gene: TRBV9
d_gene: -
j_gene: TRBJ2-1
CDR3aa: CASSVGGDVEQFF

v_gene: TRBV7-2
d_gene: TRBD1
j_gene: TRBJ2-2
CDR3aa: CASSSRRGLDTGELFF

v_gene: TRBV9
d_gene: -
j_gene: TRBJ2-1
CDR3aa: CASSVSQGSYNEQFF

v_gene: TRBV5-1
d_gene: TRBD1
j_gene: TRBJ2-2
CDR3aa: CASSLVDRDDTGELFF

v_gene: TRBV3-1/TRBV3-2
d_gene: -
j_gene: TRBJ2-3
CDR3aa: CASSPYVAVGTDTQYF

v_gene: TRBV11-2
d_gene: -
j_gene: TRBJ1-1
CDR3aa: CASSFGGNTEAFF

v_gene: TRBV19
d_gene: TRBD1
j_gene: TRBJ1-5
CDR3aa: CASTPGQGADQPQHF

v_gene: TRBV7-3
d_gene: -
j_gene: TRBJ2-2
CDR3aa: CASSQDRNTGELFF

v_gene: TRBV7-7
d_gene: -
j_gene: TRBJ2-7
CDR3aa: CASSSIGQSDEQYF

v_gene: TRBV2
d_gene: TRBD1
j_gene: TRBJ2-7
CDR3aa: CASSEAGGRYEQYF